This is a list of T cell receptor beta chains from one sample in a study of Graves' ophthalmopathy and Graves' hyperthyroidism. TCRdb reprocessed the multiplex PCR reads via MiXCR and lists one record per CDR3 protein. Here the sample spans some 210,000 distinct CDR3 sequences, 25% to 35% being singletons. The sequencing input was peripheral blood. These receptors were collected from a man over 45 with Graves' ophthalmopathy. Both conserved end residues are part of each CDR3. D genes are given only for firm matches. The size field is filled for only some rows; it gives once, few, many or a size class.

v_call: TRBV12-3/TRBV12-4; j_call: TRBJ1-2; clone_size: .; d_call: .; cdr3_nt: TGTGCCAGCAGTCCAAGGACTAGGGAGGGGCCCTATGGCTACACCTTC; cdr3_aa: CASSPRTREGPYGYTF
v_call: TRBV11-2; j_call: TRBJ1-3; clone_size: many; d_call: .; cdr3_nt: TGTGCCAGCAGCGTCCAGGGATCTGGAAACACCATATATTTT; cdr3_aa: CASSVQGSGNTIYF
v_call: TRBV7-2; j_call: TRBJ1-6; clone_size: many; d_call: .; cdr3_nt: TGTGCCAGCAGCTTTACCGGGTCCTCGGGGACCCTCCACTTT; cdr3_aa: CASSFTGSSGTLHF
v_call: TRBV28; j_call: TRBJ2-7; clone_size: many; d_call: TRBD2; cdr3_nt: TGTGCCAGCAGTTCCCGAAGAGCGGGACGACCCGAGCAGTACTTC; cdr3_aa: CASSSRRAGRPEQYF
v_call: TRBV11-2; j_call: TRBJ2-7; clone_size: few; d_call: TRBD2; cdr3_nt: TGTGCCAGCAGCTTAGGGGGACTAGCTTCCCGCGAGCAGTACTTC; cdr3_aa: CASSLGGLASREQYF
v_call: TRBV28; j_call: TRBJ1-1; clone_size: .; d_call: TRBD1; cdr3_nt: TGTGCCAGCCACAAAACAGGGGACACTGAAGCTTTCTTT; cdr3_aa: CASHKTGDTEAFF
v_call: TRBV6-6; j_call: TRBJ2-7; clone_size: many; d_call: .; cdr3_nt: TGTGCCGGCAAGGGGGACGGGTACGAGCAGTACTTC; cdr3_aa: CAGKGDGYEQYF
v_call: TRBV28; j_call: TRBJ1-1; clone_size: few; d_call: .; cdr3_nt: TGTGCCAGCAGTTTAAGCCGAACTGAAGCTTTCTTT; cdr3_aa: CASSLSRTEAFF
v_call: TRBV7-9; j_call: TRBJ2-5; clone_size: .; d_call: .; cdr3_nt: TGTGCCAGCAGCTCCGGGGTGTCGGGAGAGACCCAGTACTTC; cdr3_aa: CASSSGVSGETQYF
v_call: TRBV12-3/TRBV12-4; j_call: TRBJ1-1; clone_size: few; d_call: TRBD1; cdr3_nt: TGTGCCAGCACCCGGACAGGGGGCAATGAAGCTTTCTTT; cdr3_aa: CASTRTGGNEAFF
v_call: TRBV6-1; j_call: TRBJ2-7; clone_size: .; d_call: TRBD2; cdr3_nt: TGTGCCAGCAGGTCCCCGGGACTAGCAAGTTACGAGCAGTACTTC; cdr3_aa: CASRSPGLASYEQYF
v_call: TRBV6-1; j_call: TRBJ2-7; clone_size: many; d_call: TRBD2; cdr3_nt: TGTGCCAGCAGTAGGGTAGCGGGAGCCTACGAGCAGTACTTC; cdr3_aa: CASSRVAGAYEQYF
v_call: TRBV6-5; j_call: TRBJ1-2; clone_size: many; d_call: .; cdr3_nt: TGTGCCAGCAGTTACGGGCCTATCTATGGCTACACCTTC; cdr3_aa: CASSYGPIYGYTF
v_call: TRBV6-1; j_call: TRBJ1-1; clone_size: once; d_call: .; cdr3_nt: TGTGCCAGCAGTCGACCTCAGGGGACGTGGGTAGCTTTCTTT; cdr3_aa: CASSRPQGTWVAFF
v_call: TRBV7-9; j_call: TRBJ2-4; clone_size: many; d_call: TRBD2; cdr3_nt: TGTGCCAGCAGCGCTAGCGGAGAGGGGGCCAAAAACATTCAGTACTTC; cdr3_aa: CASSASGEGAKNIQYF
v_call: TRBV28; j_call: TRBJ2-5; clone_size: many; d_call: TRBD1; cdr3_nt: TGTGCCGGCGGAATACAGGGACAGCACCAAGAGACCCAGTACTTC; cdr3_aa: CAGGIQGQHQETQYF
v_call: TRBV29-1; j_call: TRBJ2-2; clone_size: .; d_call: .; cdr3_nt: TGCAGCGTTGGAGGGAGATCCACCGGGGAGCTGTTTTTT; cdr3_aa: CSVGGRSTGELFF
v_call: TRBV6-6; j_call: TRBJ2-7; clone_size: many; d_call: .; cdr3_nt: TGTGCCAGCAGTTACTCGACTCGTGCGTGGGTGCAGGCAAGCTCCTACGAGCAGTACTTC; cdr3_aa: CASSYSTRAWVQASSYEQYF
v_call: TRBV5-6; j_call: TRBJ2-7; clone_size: many; d_call: .; cdr3_nt: TGTGCCAGCAGCCGAGCCGGGACCGACTCCTACGAGCAGTACTTC; cdr3_aa: CASSRAGTDSYEQYF
v_call: TRBV24-1; j_call: TRBJ2-5; clone_size: many; d_call: .; cdr3_nt: TGTGCCACCAGTGACTCGACAGTCCAAGAGACCCAGTACTTC; cdr3_aa: CATSDSTVQETQYF
v_call: TRBV6-2/TRBV6-3; j_call: TRBJ2-6; clone_size: many; d_call: TRBD1; cdr3_nt: TGTGCCAGCAGTCCCTGGACAGGATGGGCTGGGGCCAACGTCCTGACTTTC; cdr3_aa: CASSPWTGWAGANVLTF
v_call: TRBV5-8; j_call: TRBJ1-5; clone_size: many; d_call: .; cdr3_nt: TGTGCCAGCAGCCCGGCCCGGGTTCAGCCCCAGCATTTT; cdr3_aa: CASSPARVQPQHF
v_call: TRBV6-1; j_call: TRBJ1-1; clone_size: .; d_call: .; cdr3_nt: TGTGCCAGCCAGGGGCCGGAGACTGAAGCTTTCTTT; cdr3_aa: CASQGPETEAFF
v_call: TRBV5-5; j_call: TRBJ2-2; clone_size: many; d_call: TRBD1; cdr3_nt: TGTGCCAGCAGAATCCCGGGACAGGGGACGACCGGGGAGCTGTTTTTT; cdr3_aa: CASRIPGQGTTGELFF
v_call: TRBV6-5; j_call: TRBJ2-2; clone_size: many; d_call: .; cdr3_nt: TGTGCCAGCAGTCGCGACAGGAACACCGGGGAGCTGTTTTTT; cdr3_aa: CASSRDRNTGELFF
v_call: TRBV6-1; j_call: TRBJ1-1; clone_size: many; d_call: .; cdr3_nt: TGTGCCAGCAGTGGATCTACAAAGGCCACTGAAGCTTCCTTT; cdr3_aa: CASSGSTKATEASF
v_call: TRBV2; j_call: TRBJ2-7; clone_size: many; d_call: .; cdr3_nt: TGTGCCAGCATTGGCATCCACGAGAGCTCCTACGAGCAGTACTTC; cdr3_aa: CASIGIHESSYEQYF
v_call: TRBV12-3/TRBV12-4; j_call: TRBJ2-5; clone_size: many; d_call: TRBD2; cdr3_nt: TGTGCCAGCAGCCCGGGACTAGCGGGAGGGCCGGGTGAGACCCAGTACTTC; cdr3_aa: CASSPGLAGGPGETQYF
v_call: TRBV11-2; j_call: TRBJ1-5; clone_size: few; d_call: .; cdr3_nt: TGTGCCAGCAGCTTAGGTGTGGACAGCCATCAGCCCCAGCATTTT; cdr3_aa: CASSLGVDSHQPQHF
v_call: TRBV6-1; j_call: TRBJ1-5; clone_size: .; d_call: .; cdr3_nt: TGTGCCAGCAGTGAAGGCCCGAACTCCTTTTGGCCCCAGCATTTT; cdr3_aa: CASSEGPNSFWPQHF
v_call: TRBV20-1; j_call: TRBJ2-5; clone_size: .; d_call: TRBD1; cdr3_nt: TGCAGTGCTAGATCAGCTGGGACAGGAGAAGAGACCCAGTACTTC; cdr3_aa: CSARSAGTGEETQYF
v_call: TRBV11-2; j_call: TRBJ2-3; clone_size: many; d_call: .; cdr3_nt: TGTGCCAGCAGCTTAGCGGATACGCAGTATTTT; cdr3_aa: CASSLADTQYF
v_call: TRBV6-5; j_call: TRBJ1-2; clone_size: .; d_call: TRBD1; cdr3_nt: TGTGCCAGCAGTTTACGAGGACAGGTCACCTTC; cdr3_aa: CASSLRGQVTF
v_call: TRBV10-3; j_call: TRBJ2-2; clone_size: .; d_call: TRBD1; cdr3_nt: TGTGCCGCAGGGGGACAGGTGGGGACCGGGGAGCTGTTTTTT; cdr3_aa: CAAGGQVGTGELFF
v_call: TRBV6-5; j_call: TRBJ2-5; clone_size: many; d_call: .; cdr3_nt: TGTGCCAGCAGTTACTCTAGCGGAAAAGAGACCCAGTACTTC; cdr3_aa: CASSYSSGKETQYF
v_call: TRBV12-3/TRBV12-4; j_call: TRBJ1-2; clone_size: many; d_call: TRBD1; cdr3_nt: TGTGCCAGCAGGCAACAGGGGTCCTATGGCTACACCTTC; cdr3_aa: CASRQQGSYGYTF
v_call: TRBV13; j_call: TRBJ2-2; clone_size: many; d_call: TRBD2; cdr3_nt: TGTGCCAGCAGCCTTAGGACTAGTCGGGTCGGGGAGCTGTTTTTT; cdr3_aa: CASSLRTSRVGELFF
v_call: TRBV24-1; j_call: TRBJ2-2; clone_size: .; d_call: .; cdr3_nt: TGTGCCACCAGTGATCCCTGGACCACCGGGGAGCTGTTTTTT; cdr3_aa: CATSDPWTTGELFF
v_call: TRBV29-1; j_call: TRBJ2-7; clone_size: many; d_call: .; cdr3_nt: TGCAGCGTTGAAACTAACCATCCCTACGAGCAGTACTTC; cdr3_aa: CSVETNHPYEQYF
v_call: TRBV28; j_call: TRBJ2-7; clone_size: once; d_call: .; cdr3_nt: TGTGCCAGCAGTTACGCCCGATCCTACGAGCAGTACTTC; cdr3_aa: CASSYARSYEQYF
v_call: TRBV5-1; j_call: TRBJ2-2; clone_size: few; d_call: TRBD2; cdr3_nt: TGCGCCAGCAGGCCCCCGGGTAGCGGGAGCACCGGGGAGCTGTTTTTT; cdr3_aa: CASRPPGSGSTGELFF
v_call: TRBV28; j_call: TRBJ1-2; clone_size: .; d_call: TRBD1; cdr3_nt: TGTGCCACCGCCAAGACAGGGTATGGCTACACCTTC; cdr3_aa: CATAKTGYGYTF
v_call: TRBV5-1; j_call: TRBJ2-7; clone_size: many; d_call: TRBD2; cdr3_nt: TGCGCCAGCAGCTTGGAAGCCGGGACTAGCGTCTACGAGCAGTACTTC; cdr3_aa: CASSLEAGTSVYEQYF
v_call: TRBV6-1; j_call: TRBJ1-1; clone_size: .; d_call: .; cdr3_nt: TGTGCCAGCACCGAGGGGCAGGGCTACACTGAAGCTTTCTTT; cdr3_aa: CASTEGQGYTEAFF
v_call: TRBV4-1; j_call: TRBJ2-7; clone_size: many; d_call: TRBD1; cdr3_nt: TGCGCCAGCAGCCGGGACAGGGACTTGTACGAGCAGTACTTC; cdr3_aa: CASSRDRDLYEQYF
v_call: TRBV28; j_call: TRBJ1-1; clone_size: few; d_call: .; cdr3_nt: TGTGCCACTAAGTCGGGACACATGAACACTGAAGCTTTCTTT; cdr3_aa: CATKSGHMNTEAFF
v_call: TRBV27; j_call: TRBJ2-2; clone_size: many; d_call: TRBD1; cdr3_nt: TGTGCCAGCGGTGATCAGGGGGAAAAACCCGGGGAGCTGTTTTTT; cdr3_aa: CASGDQGEKPGELFF
v_call: TRBV27; j_call: TRBJ1-1; clone_size: .; d_call: .; cdr3_nt: TGTGCCAGCAGTACCACAGGGATGGGCACTGAAGCTTTCTTT; cdr3_aa: CASSTTGMGTEAFF
v_call: TRBV20-1; j_call: TRBJ2-7; clone_size: many; d_call: .; cdr3_nt: TGCAGTGCTAGAGATCCCCCCCAGCAGTACTTC; cdr3_aa: CSARDPPQQYF
v_call: TRBV28; j_call: TRBJ2-2; clone_size: many; d_call: .; cdr3_nt: TGTGCCGGCACCCTCGATTACAAAGGCGGGGAGCTGTTTTTT; cdr3_aa: CAGTLDYKGGELFF